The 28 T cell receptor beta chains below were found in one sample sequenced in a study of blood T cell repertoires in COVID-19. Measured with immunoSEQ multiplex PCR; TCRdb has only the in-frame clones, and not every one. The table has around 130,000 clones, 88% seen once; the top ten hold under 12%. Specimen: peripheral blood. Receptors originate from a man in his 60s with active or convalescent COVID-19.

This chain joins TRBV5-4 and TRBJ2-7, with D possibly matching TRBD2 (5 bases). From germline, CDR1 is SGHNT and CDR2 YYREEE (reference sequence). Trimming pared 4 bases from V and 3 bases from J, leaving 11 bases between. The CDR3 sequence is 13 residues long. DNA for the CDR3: TGTGCCAGCAGCCCCGGGAACAACTACGAGCAGTACTTC. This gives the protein CASSPGNNYEQYF.

CDR3 sequence: CAWRAQGSSRNTEAFF. CDR3 DNA sequence: TGTGCCTGGAGGGCTCAGGGGTCAAGTCGGAACACTGAAGCTTTCTTT. The J gene is TRBJ1-1, the V gene TRBV30, with D possibly matching TRBD1 (6 bases). V was pared by 3 bases and J by 1 base, with 18 bases between. The length of the CDR3 is 16 residues. The germline V gene has CDR1 GTSNPN and CDR2 SVGIG (reference sequence).

The CDR3 is CASSFGAGRPGTGELFF. Written as DNA, the CDR3 is TGTGCCAGCAGTTTTGGGGCCGGCAGGCCGGGCACCGGGGAGCTGTTTTTT. The rearrangement joins TRBV28 to TRBJ2-2; tentatively, D is TRBD1 (5 bases). This CDR3 has 17 amino acids. The germline V gene has CDR1 MDHEN and CDR2 SYDVKM. Trimming cost V 3 bases and J 4 bases, with 18 bases left between them. The full variable domain, its missing parts supplied by reference TRBV28 and TRBJ2-2, is DVKVTQSSRYLVKRTGEKVFLECVQDMDHENMFWYRQDPGLGLRLIYFSYDVKMKEKGDIPEGYSVSREKKERFSLILESASTNQTSMYLCASSFGAGRPGTGELFFGEGSRLTVL.

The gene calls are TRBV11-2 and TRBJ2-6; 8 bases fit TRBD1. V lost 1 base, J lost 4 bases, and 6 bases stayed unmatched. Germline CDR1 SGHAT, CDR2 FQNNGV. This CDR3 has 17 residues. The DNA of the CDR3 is TGTGCCAGCAGCTTAGGGCAGGGGGCATTAGGGGCCAACGTCCTGACTTTC. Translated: CASSLGQGALGANVLTF.

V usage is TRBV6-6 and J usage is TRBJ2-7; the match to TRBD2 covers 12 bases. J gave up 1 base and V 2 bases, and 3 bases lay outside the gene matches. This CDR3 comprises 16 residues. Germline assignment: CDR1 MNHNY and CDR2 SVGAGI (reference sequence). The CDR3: CASSYGLAGGSYEQYF. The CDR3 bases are TGTGCCAGCAGTTACGGGCTAGCGGGAGGGTCCTACGAGCAGTACTTC.

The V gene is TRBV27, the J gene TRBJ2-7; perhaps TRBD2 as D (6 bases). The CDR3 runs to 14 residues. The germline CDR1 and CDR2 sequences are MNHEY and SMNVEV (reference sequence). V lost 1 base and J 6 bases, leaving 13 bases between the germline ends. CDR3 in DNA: TGTGCCAGCAGTTTATTGGCCAGGGAGGCCGAGCAGTACTTC. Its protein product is CASSLLAREAEQYF.

This CDR3 is CASSPTSQRDTYEQYF. CDR3 nucleotide sequence: TGTGCCAGCAGTCCTACATCACAGCGGGATACCTACGAGCAGTACTTC. The rearrangement uses TRBV28 and TRBJ2-7, with 7 bases fitting TRBD2. The V gene's germline CDR1 is MDHEN and CDR2 SYDVKM. The CDR3 loop spans 16 amino acids. Germline trimming cut 5 bases from V and 2 bases from J; bases unmatched to any gene: 12.

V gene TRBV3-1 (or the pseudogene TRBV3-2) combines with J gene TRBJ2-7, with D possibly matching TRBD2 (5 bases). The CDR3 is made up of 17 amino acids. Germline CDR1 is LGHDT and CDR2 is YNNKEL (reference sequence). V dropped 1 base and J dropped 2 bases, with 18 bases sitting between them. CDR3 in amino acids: CASSQVMGGGSTYEQYF. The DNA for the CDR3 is TGTGCCAGCAGCCAAGTCATGGGCGGCGGGTCAACCTACGAGCAGTACTTC.

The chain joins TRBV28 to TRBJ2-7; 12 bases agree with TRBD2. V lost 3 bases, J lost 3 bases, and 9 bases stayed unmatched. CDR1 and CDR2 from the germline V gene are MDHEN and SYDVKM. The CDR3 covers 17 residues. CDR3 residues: CASSFPLGLAGHYEQYF. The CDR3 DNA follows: TGTGCCAGCAGTTTTCCCCTTGGACTAGCGGGACACTACGAGCAGTACTTC.

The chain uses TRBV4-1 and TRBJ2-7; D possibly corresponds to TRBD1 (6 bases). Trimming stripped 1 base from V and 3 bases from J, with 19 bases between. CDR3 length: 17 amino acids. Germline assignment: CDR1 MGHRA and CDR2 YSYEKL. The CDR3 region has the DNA TGCGCCAGCAGCCAAGGCCTGGGTAGGGGGATTCTCTACGAGCAGTACTTC. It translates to CASSQGLGRGILYEQYF.

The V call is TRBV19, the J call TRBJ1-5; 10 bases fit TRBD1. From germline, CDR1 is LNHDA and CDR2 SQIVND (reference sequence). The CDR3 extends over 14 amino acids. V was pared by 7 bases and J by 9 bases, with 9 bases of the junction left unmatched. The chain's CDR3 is CASMGTGDRRPQHF. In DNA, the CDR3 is TGTGCCAGTATGGGGACAGGGGATAGGAGGCCCCAGCATTTT.

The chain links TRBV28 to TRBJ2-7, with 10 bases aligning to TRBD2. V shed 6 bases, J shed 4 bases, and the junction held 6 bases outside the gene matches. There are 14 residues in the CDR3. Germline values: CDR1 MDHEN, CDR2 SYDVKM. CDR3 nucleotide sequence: TGTGCCAGCAGAGTAGCGGGAGGATCTTACGAGCAGTACTTC. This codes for CASRVAGGSYEQYF.

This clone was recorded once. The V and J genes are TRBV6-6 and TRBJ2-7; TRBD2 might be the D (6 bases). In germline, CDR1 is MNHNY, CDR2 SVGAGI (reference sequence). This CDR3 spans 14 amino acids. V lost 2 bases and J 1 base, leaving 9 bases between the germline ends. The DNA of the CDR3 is TGTGCCAGCAGTTACGGGACTCTATCCTACGAGCAGTACTTC. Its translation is CASSYGTLSYEQYF.

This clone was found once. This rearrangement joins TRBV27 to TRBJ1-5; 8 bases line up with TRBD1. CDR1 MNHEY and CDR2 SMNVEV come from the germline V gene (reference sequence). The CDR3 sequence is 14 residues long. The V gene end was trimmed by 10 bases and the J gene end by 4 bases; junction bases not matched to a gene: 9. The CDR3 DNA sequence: TGTGCCATCACCGGGGGACAGGTAAATCAGCCCCAGCATTTT. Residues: CAITGGQVNQPQHF.

The CDR3 loop is CASSYQDGTYEQYF. CDR3 sequence (DNA): TGTGCCAGCAGTTACCAGGACGGGACCTACGAGCAGTACTTC. The chain couples TRBV6-5 to TRBJ2-7; TRBD2 might be the D (5 bases). CDR3 length: 14 residues. Germline loops: CDR1 MNHEY, CDR2 SVGAGI. V was cut by 2 bases and J by 2 bases, with 10 bases left in between.

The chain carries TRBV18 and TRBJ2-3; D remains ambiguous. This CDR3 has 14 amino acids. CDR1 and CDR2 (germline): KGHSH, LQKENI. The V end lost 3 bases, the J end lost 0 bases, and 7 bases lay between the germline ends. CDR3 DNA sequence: TGTGCCAGCTCACCGTACAAGAGCACAGATACGCAGTATTTT. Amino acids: CASSPYKSTDTQYF.

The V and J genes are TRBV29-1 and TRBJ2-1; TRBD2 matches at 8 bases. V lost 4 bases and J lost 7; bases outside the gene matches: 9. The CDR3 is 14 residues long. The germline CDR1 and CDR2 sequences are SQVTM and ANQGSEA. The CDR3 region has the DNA TGCAGCGTTGTATTGAGCGGGAGAATAAATGAGCAGTTCTTC. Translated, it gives CSVVLSGRINEQFF.

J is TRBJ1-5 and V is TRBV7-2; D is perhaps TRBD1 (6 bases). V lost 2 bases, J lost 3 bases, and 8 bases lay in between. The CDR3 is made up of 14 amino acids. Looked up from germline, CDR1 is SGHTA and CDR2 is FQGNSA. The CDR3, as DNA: TGTGCCAGCAGCTTACAGGGACACAATCAGCCCCAGCATTTT. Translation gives CASSLQGHNQPQHF.

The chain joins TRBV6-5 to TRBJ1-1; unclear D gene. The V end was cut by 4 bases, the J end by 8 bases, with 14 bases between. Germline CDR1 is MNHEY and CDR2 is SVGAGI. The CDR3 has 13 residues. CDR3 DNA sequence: TGTGCCAGCAGTTCCAACCGTGGCAGAGAAGCTTTCTTT. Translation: CASSSNRGREAFF.

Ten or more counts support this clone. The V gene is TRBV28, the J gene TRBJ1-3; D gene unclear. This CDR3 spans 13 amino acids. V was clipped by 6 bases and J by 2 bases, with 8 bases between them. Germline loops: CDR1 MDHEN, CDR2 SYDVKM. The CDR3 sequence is CASRESAGNTIYF. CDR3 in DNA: TGTGCCAGCAGAGAGTCCGCTGGAAACACCATATATTTT.

The CDR3 nucleotides are TGTGCCAGCAGCTTAAAGGGGCTCCCCTACGAGCAGTACTTC. This codes for CASSLKGLPYEQYF. The V gene is TRBV11-2, the J gene TRBJ2-7, with D maybe TRBD1 (5 bases). This CDR3 comprises 14 residues. V shed 2 bases and J shed 2 bases, with 10 bases lying between them. Germline V gives CDR1 SGHAT, CDR2 FQNNGV.

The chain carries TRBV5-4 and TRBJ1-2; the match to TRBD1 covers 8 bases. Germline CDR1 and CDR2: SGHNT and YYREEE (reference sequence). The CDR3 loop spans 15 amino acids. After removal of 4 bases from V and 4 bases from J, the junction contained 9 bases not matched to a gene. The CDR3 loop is CASSDSGGAGYGYTF. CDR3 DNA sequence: TGTGCCAGCAGCGATTCAGGGGGCGCCGGCTATGGCTACACCTTC.

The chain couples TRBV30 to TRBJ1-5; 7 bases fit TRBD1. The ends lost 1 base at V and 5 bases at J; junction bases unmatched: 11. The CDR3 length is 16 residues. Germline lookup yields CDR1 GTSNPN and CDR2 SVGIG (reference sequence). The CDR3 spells CAWSARGQGGYQPQHF. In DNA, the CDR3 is TGTGCCTGGAGTGCCAGGGGCCAGGGGGGTTATCAGCCCCAGCATTTT. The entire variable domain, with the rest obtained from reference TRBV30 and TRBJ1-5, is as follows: SQTIHQWPATLVQPVGSPLSLECTVEGTSNPNLYWYRQAAGRGLQLLFYSVGIGQISSEVPQNLSASRPQDRQFILSSKKLLLSDSGFYLCAWSARGQGGYQPQHFGDGTRLSIL.

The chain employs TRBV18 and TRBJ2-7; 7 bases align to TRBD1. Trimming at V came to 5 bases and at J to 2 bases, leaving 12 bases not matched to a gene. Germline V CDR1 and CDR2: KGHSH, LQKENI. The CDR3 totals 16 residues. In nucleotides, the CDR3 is TGTGCCAGCTCAAGCGGTTACGGGGACAGCGCCTACGAGCAGTACTTC. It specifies CASSSGYGDSAYEQYF. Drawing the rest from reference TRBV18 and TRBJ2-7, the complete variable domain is NAGVMQNPRHLVRRRGQEARLRCSPMKGHSHVYWYRQLPEEGLKFMVYLQKENIIDESGMPKERFSAEFPKEGPSILRIQQVVRGDSAAYFCASSSGYGDSAYEQYFGPGTRLTVT.

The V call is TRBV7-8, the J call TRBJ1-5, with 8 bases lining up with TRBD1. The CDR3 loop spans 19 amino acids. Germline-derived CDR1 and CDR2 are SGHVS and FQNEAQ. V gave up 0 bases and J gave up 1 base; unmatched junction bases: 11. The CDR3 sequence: CASSLAPGRGRASNQPQHF. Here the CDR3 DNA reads TGTGCCAGCAGCTTAGCGCCGGGCAGGGGGCGGGCAAGCAATCAGCCCCAGCATTTT.

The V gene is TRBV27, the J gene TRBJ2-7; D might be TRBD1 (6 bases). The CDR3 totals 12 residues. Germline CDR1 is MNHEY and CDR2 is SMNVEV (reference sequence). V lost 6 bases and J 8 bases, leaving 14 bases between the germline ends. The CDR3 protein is CASSGIQGKQYF. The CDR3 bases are TGTGCCAGCAGCGGAATACAGGGCAAGCAGTACTTC.

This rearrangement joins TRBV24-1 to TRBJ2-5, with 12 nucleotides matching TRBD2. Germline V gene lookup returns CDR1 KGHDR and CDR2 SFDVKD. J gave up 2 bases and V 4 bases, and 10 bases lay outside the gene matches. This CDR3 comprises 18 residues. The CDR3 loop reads CATSDRGLAGPWQETQYF. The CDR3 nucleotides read TGTGCCACCAGTGACCGGGGACTAGCGGGCCCATGGCAAGAGACCCAGTACTTC.

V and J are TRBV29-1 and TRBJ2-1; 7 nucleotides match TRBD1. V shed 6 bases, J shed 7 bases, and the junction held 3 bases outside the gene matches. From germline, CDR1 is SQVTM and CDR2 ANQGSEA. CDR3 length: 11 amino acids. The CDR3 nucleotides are TGCAGCGTCGTGGGACAGAATGAGCAGTTCTTC. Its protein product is CSVVGQNEQFF.